The present T cell receptor (beta chain) was sequenced within a study of blood T cell repertoires in COVID-19. Only in-frame clones appear in the TCRdb table, and some are missing; sequencing was by immunoSEQ multiplex PCR. Of roughly 290,000 clones in the sample, around four fifths were seen once. V was clipped by 6 bases and J by 2 bases; unmatched bases: 8. CDR3 length: 15 amino acids. Germline CDR1 is SGHKS and CDR2 is YYEKEE (reference sequence). Material: peripheral blood. This chain connects TRBV5-5 to TRBJ2-7; TRBD1 agrees at 10 bases. The receptor was derived from a woman between 50 and 59 years old with active or convalescent COVID-19. This CDR3 is CASTRGTGETYEQYF. The CDR3 DNA reads as TGTGCCAGCACTAGGGGGACAGGGGAAACCTACGAGCAGTACTTC.